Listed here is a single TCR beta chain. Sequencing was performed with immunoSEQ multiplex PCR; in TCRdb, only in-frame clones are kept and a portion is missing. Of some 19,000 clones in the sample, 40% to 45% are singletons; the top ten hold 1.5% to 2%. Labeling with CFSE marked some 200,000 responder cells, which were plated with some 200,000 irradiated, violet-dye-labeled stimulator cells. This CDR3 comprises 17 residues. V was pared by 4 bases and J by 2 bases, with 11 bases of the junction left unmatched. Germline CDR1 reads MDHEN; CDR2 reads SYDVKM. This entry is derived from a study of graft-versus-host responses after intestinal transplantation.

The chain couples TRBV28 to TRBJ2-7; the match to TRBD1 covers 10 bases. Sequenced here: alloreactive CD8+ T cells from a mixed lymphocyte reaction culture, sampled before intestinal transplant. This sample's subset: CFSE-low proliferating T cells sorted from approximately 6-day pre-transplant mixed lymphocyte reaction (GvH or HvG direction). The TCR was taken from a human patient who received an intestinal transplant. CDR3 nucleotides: TGTGCCAGCAGTTCGCCCGGGACAGGGGACGTCCCCTACGAGCAGTACTTC. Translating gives CASSSPGTGDVPYEQYF.